The clone carrying this TCR beta chain was seen only a few times. As yet, its antigen is unknown. The data were obtained in a study of T cell repertoires in cytomegalovirus infection. Overall study results and limits: Dominating the ex vivo response were HLA-C-restricted CMV-specific TCR beta clonotypes.

The V end lost 7 bases, the J end lost 4 bases, and 14 bases lay between the germline ends. The CDR3 runs to 14 residues. Via MiXCR, TCRdb re-called the reads, giving one row per CDR3 protein. The sample comprises about 63,000 distinct CDR3 sequences, roughly 21% of which are singletons, and 73% rests with the top ten. The material was CD8+ T cells from cultured PBMCs, obtained from culture after CMV antigen stimulation. This rearrangement joins TRBV12-3 or TRBV12-4 to TRBJ2-1, with a weak D call TRBD2 (6 bases). The TCR sequence derives from a human donor in good health (CMV status not recorded). Some clones in this sample may be carry-over from other donors' samples. The CDR3 DNA sequence: TGTGCCAGCACGTTGGCTAGCGCTTACAATGAGCAGTTCTTC. Its translation is CASTLASAYNEQFF.